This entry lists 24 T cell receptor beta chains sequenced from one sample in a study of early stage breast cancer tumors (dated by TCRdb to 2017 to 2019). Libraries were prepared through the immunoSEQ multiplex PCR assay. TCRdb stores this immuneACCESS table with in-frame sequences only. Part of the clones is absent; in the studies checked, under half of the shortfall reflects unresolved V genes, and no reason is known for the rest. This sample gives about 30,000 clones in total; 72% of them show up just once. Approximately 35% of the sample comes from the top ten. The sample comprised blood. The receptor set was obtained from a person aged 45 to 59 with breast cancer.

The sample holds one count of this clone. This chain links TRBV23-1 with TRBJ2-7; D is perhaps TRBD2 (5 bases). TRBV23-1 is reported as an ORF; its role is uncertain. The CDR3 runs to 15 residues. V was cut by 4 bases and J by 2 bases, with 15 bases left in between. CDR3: CASSRGRARPYEQYF. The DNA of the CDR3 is TGCGCCAGCAGTCGAGGGAGAGCGCGCCCCTACGAGCAGTACTTC.

CDR3 sequence reads: CASSLFTWNTEAFF. In nucleotides, the CDR3 is TGTGCCAGTAGTCTCTTTACTTGGAACACTGAAGCTTTCTTT. The J gene is TRBJ1-1, the V gene TRBV19; the D is unclear. The CDR3 spans 14 residues. Germline V lookup: CDR1 LNHDA, CDR2 SQIVND (reference sequence). Trimming shortened V by 5 bases and J by 1 base, and 11 bases separated the two germline ends.

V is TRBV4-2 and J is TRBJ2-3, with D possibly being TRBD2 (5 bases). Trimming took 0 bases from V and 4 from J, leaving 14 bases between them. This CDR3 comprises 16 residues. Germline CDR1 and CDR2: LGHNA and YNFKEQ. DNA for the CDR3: TGTGCCAGCAGCCAAGATCTTGTGGCGGGTGCAGATACGCAGTATTTT. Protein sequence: CASSQDLVAGADTQYF.

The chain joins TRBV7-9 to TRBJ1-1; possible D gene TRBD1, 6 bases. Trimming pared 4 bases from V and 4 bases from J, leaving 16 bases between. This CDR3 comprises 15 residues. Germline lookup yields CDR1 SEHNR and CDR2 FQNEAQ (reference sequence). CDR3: CASSSGTLFGTEAFF. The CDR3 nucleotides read TGTGCCAGCAGCTCCGGGACACTTTTCGGCACTGAAGCTTTCTTT.

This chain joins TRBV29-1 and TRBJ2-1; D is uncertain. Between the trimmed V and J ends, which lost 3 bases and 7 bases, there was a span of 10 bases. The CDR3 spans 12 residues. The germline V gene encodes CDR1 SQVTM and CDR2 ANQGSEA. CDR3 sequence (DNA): TGCAGCGTTGACCCCTGGGGAAATGAGCAGTTCTTC. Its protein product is CSVDPWGNEQFF.

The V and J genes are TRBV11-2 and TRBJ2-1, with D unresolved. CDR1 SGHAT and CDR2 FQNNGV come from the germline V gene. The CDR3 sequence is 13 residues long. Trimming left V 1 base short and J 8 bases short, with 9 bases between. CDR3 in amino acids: CASSLGPVYEQFF. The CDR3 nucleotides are TGTGCCAGCAGCTTAGGTCCGGTCTATGAGCAGTTCTTC. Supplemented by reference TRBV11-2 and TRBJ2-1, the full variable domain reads EAGVAQSPRYKIIEKRQSVAFWCNPISGHATLYWYQQILGQGPKLLIQFQNNGVVDDSQLPKDRFSAERLKGVDSTLKIQPAKLEDSAVYLCASSLGPVYEQFFGPGTRLTVL.

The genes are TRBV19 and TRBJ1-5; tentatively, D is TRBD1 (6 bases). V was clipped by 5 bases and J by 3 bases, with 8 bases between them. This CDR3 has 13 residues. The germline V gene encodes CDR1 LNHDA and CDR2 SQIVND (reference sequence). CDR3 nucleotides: TGTGCCAGTAGTGGGGACAACAATCAGCCCCAGCATTTT. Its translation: CASSGDNNQPQHF.

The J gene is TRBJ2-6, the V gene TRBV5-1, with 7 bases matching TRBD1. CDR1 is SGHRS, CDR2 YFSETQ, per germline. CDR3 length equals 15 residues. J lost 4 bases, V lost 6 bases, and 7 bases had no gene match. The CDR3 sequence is CASTPTGTGANVLTF. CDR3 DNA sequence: TGCGCCAGCACCCCGACAGGGACCGGGGCCAACGTCCTGACTTTC.

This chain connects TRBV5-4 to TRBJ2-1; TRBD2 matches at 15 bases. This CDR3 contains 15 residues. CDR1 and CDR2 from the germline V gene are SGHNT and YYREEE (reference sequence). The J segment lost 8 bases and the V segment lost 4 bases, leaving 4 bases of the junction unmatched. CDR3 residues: CASSKGLAGGYEQFF. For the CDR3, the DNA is TGTGCCAGCAGCAAGGGACTAGCGGGAGGCTATGAGCAGTTCTTC.

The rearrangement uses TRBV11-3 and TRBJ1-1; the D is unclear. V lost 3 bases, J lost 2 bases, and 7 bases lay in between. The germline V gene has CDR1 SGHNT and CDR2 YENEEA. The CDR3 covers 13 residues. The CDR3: CASSFGLNTEAFF. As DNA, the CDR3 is TGTGCCAGCAGCTTCGGTCTCAACACTGAAGCTTTCTTT.

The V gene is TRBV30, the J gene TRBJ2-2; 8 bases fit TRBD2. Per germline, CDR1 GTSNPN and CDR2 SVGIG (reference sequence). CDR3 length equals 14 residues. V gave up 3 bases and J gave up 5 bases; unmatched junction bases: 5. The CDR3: CAWRSGSWTGELFF. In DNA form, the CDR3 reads TGTGCCTGGAGGAGCGGGAGTTGGACCGGGGAGCTGTTTTTT.

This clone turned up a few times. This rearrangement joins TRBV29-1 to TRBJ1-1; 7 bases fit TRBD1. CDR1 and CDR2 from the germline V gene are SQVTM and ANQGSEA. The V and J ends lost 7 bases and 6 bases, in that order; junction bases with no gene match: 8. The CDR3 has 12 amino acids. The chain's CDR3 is CSGRGLAAEAFF. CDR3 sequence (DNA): TGCAGCGGCAGGGGGTTAGCGGCTGAAGCTTTCTTT.

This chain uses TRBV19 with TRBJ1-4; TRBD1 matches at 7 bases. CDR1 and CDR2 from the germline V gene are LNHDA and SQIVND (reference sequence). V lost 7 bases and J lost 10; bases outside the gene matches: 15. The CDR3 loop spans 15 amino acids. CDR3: CASIRRLGAGGKLFF. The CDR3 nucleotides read TGTGCCAGTATCCGTCGGCTAGGGGCAGGGGGAAAACTGTTTTTT.

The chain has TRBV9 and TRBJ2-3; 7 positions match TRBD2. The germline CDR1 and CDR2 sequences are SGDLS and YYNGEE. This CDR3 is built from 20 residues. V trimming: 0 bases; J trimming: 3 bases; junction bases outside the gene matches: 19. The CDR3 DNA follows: TGTGCCAGCAGCGTAGGAGGGGCCCTAAGGAGAGGGAGGGAGACAGATACGCAGTATTTT. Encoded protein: CASSVGGALRRGRETDTQYF.

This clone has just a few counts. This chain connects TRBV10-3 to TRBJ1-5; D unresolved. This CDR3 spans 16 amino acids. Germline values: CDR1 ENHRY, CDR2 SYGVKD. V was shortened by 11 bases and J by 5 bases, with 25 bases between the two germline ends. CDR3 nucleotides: TGTGCCCCCATGGGTCTGGGGTCGCCTATTTATCAGCCCCAGCATTTT. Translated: CAPMGLGSPIYQPQHF.

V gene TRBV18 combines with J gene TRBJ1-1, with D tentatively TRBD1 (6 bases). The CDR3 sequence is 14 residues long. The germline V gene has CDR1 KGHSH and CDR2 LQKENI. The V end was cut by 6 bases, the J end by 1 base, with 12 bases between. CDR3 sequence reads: CASSEIQGNTEAFF. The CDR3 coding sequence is TGTGCCAGCTCTGAAATACAGGGGAACACTGAAGCTTTCTTT.

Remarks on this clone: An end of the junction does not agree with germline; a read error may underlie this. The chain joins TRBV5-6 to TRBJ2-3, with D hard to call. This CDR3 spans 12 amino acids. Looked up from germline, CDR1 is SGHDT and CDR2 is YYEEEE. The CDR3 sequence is CASSLDQDRQYF. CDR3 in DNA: TGTGCCAGCAGCTTGGATCAGGATAGGCAGTATTTT.

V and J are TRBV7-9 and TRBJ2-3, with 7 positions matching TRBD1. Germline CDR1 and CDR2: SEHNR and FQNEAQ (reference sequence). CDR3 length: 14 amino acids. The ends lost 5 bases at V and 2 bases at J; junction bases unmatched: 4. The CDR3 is CASSQGQITDTQYF. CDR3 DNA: TGTGCCAGCAGCCAGGGACAGATCACAGATACGCAGTATTTT.

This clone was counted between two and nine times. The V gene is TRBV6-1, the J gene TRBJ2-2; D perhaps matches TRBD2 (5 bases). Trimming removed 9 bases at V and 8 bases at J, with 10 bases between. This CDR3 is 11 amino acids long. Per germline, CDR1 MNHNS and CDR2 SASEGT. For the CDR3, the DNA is TGTGCCAGAATGAGGGTAGGGGAGCTGTTTTTT. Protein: CARMRVGELFF.

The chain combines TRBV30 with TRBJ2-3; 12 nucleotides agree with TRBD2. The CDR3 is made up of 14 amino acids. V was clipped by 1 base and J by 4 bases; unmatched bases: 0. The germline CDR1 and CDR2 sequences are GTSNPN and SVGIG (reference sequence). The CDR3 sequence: CAWSGLAGADTQYF. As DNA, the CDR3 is TGTGCCTGGAGTGGACTAGCGGGAGCAGATACGCAGTATTTT.

Written as DNA, the CDR3 is TGTGCCAGCTCACCACTAAATTCCGCGAACACCGGGGAGCTGTTTTTT. Translated: CASSPLNSANTGELFF. This chain connects TRBV18 to TRBJ2-2; D ambiguous. V shed 1 base and J shed 0 bases, with 9 bases lying between them. Germline V gives CDR1 KGHSH, CDR2 LQKENI. This CDR3 has 16 amino acids.

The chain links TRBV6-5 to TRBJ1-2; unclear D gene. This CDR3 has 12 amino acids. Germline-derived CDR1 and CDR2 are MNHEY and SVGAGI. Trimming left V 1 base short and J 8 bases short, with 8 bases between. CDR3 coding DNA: TGTGCCAGCAGTTACTTTGAAGGGGGCTACACCTTC. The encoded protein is CASSYFEGGYTF.

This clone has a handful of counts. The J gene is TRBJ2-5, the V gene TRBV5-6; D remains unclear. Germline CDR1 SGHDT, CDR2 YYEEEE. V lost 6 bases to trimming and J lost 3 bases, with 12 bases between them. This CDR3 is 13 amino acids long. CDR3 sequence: CASIRGTEETQYF. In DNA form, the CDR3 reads TGTGCCAGCATCCGAGGTACAGAAGAGACCCAGTACTTC.

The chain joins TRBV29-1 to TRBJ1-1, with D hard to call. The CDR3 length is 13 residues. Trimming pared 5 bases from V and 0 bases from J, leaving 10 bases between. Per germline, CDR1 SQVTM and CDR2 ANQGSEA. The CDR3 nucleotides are TGCAGCGTTCAGGACGGAGTGAACACTGAAGCTTTCTTT. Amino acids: CSVQDGVNTEAFF. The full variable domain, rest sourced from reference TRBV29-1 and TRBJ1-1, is SAVISQKPSRDICQRGTSLTIQCQVDSQVTMMFWYRQQPGQSLTLIATANQGSEATYESGFVIDKFPISRPNLTFSTLTVSNMSPEDSSIYLCSVQDGVNTEAFFGQGTRLTVV.